The entry below gives a single T cell receptor beta chain sequence along with its context. The antigen is unknown. This CDR3 has 13 residues. The germline gives CDR1 SEHNR, CDR2 FQNEAQ (reference sequence). The V segment lost 3 bases and the J segment 6 bases; nucleotides outside the gene matches: 3. Separate from the roughly 700-subject first cohort was the roughly 120-subject validation cohort, to which the donors belonged. Assay: immunoSEQ multiplex PCR; the TCRdb copy retains only in-frame clones and omits some. The sample holds 80,000 to 95,000 clones, roughly 92% seen once. This sample is drawn from a study of cytomegalovirus exposure and HLA in healthy donors. Regarding the study as a whole: Reports described diagnosis of cytomegalovirus status by the classifier as highly specific and sensitive.

The sample consisted of PBMCs. The sequence was collected from a woman in her thirties in good health and CMV-seropositive. The chain has TRBV7-9 and TRBJ1-2; 8 nucleotides align to TRBD1. The chain's CDR3 is CASSLDRDHGYTF. CDR3 coding DNA: TGTGCCAGCAGCTTGGACAGGGACCATGGCTACACCTTC.